The present entry profiles one TCR beta chain with its context. Which antigen it targets is not known. Base qualities are missing; no much larger clone stands one base away. The receptor library was made with 5' RACE. Sequencing was carried out with a NextSeq 500. Unique molecular identifiers were attached to individual cDNA molecules in the TCR library protocol so that sequencing error and PCR bias could be corrected. Both TCR alpha and beta chains were sequenced, and tight co-correlation was observed between alpha and beta sequence abundances in each sample. Processing in the source paper ran as follows. Decombinator V4 was used to annotate the V gene, J gene and CDR3 of the TCR sequences. Expanded TCRs were defined as changing significantly between any two time points under a Poisson model with p below 0.0001. TCR abundances were normalised to the total number of TCRs sequenced per sample and expressed as counts per million. MAIT TCRs were defined by TRAV1-2 paired with TRAJ12, TRAJ20 or TRAJ33, and iNKT TCRs by TRAV10 paired with TRAJ18. VDJdb, accessed 1 November 2021, was searched for CMV, EBV and SARS-CoV-2 annotated TCRs, excluding TCRs annotated for multiple antigens. TCRdb's own reprocessing of the public reads used fastp at Q25 and MiXCR and kept productive beta chains. Duplicate CDR3 protein sequences are folded into a single record with the most common DNA and genes. The V and J calls and clone size come from TCRdb's table, not from the authors' own analysis. Recorded for this sample are over 85,000 distinct CDR3 sequences; about an eighth of them occurred a single time. In total, the top ten clones hold 5.5% to 7% of the sample.

This record comes from a study of early T cells in non-severe SARS-CoV-2 infection (dated by TCRdb to about 2021). Concerning the study at large: Because TCR sequencing relied on bulk RNA taken from unsorted whole blood, pairing of alpha and beta chains was not possible.

What the study reported, not specific to this receptor: VDJdb matching was skewed toward anti-spike CD8 responses, so virus-specific expansions were likely underestimated and private and CD4 specificities were missed.

Set within a cohort of healthcare workers in London, UK, this nested case-control study involved weekly PCR testing of nasopharyngeal swabs along with blood sampling. Healthcare workers were recruited during the week of the UK lockdown, between 23 and 31 March 2020, and followed weekly for up to 16 weeks. The CDR3 covers 17 residues, taking in both the cysteine and the phenylalanine. Just CDR3 DNA is preserved here, 51 bases in frame from base 1. From the germline V gene, CDR1 is LGHNA and CDR2 is YNFKEQ. The germline V and J ends show losses of 3 bases and 1 base respectively, and no gene match explains 3 bases of the junction.

This sequence originates from an adult who was a healthcare worker with PCR-confirmed SARS-CoV-2 infection or an uninfected control (not recorded which). Sequencing input: whole blood. The chain employs TRBV4-2 and TRBJ2-3, with 14 middle bases fitting TRBD2. The DNA is as follows: TGTGCCAGCAGCCAGGGACTAGCGGGAGTGGGCACAGATACGCAGTATTTT. This translates into CASSQGLAGVGTDTQYF.